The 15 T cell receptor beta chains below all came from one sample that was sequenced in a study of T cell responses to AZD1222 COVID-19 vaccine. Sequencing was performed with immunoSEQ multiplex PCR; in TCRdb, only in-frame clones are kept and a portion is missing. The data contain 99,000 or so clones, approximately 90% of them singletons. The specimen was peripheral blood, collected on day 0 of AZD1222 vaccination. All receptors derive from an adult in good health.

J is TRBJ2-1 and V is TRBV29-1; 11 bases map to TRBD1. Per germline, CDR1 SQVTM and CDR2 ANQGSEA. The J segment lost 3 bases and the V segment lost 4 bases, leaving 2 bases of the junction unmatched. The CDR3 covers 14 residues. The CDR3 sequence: CSVAGTGGYNEQFF. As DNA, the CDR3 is TGCAGCGTTGCGGGGACAGGGGGCTACAATGAGCAGTTCTTC.

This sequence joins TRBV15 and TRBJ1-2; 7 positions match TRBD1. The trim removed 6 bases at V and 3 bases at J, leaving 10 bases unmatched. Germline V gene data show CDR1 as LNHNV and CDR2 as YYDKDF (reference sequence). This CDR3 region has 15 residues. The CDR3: CATRPLSGGYYGYTF. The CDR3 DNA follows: TGTGCCACCAGGCCATTGTCAGGGGGATACTATGGCTACACCTTC.

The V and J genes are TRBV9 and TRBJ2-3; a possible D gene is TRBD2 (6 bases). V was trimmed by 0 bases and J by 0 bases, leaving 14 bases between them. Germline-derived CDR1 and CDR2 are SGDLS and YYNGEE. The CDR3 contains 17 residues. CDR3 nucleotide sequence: TGTGCCAGCAGCGTAGGACCACGTGGGACTAGCACAGATACGCAGTATTTT. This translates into CASSVGPRGTSTDTQYF.

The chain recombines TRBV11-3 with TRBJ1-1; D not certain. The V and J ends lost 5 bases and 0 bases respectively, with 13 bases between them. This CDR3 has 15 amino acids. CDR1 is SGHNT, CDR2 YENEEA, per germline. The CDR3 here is CASSPRAGMNTEAFF. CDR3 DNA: TGTGCCAGCAGCCCTAGGGCGGGGATGAACACTGAAGCTTTCTTT.

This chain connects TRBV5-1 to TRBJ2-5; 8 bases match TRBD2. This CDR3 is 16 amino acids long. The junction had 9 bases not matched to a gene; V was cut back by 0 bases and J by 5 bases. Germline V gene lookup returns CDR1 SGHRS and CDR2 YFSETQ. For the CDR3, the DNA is TGCGCCAGCAGCTTGGCCGCGGGGGGCGGGAGTGAGACCCAGTACTTC. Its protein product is CASSLAAGGGSETQYF.

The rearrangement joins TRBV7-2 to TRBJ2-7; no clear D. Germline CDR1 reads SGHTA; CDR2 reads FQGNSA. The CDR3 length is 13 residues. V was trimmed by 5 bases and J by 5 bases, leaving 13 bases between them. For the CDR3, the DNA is TGTGCCAGCAGCCTCGAACAGTTCCACGAGCAGTACTTC. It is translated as CASSLEQFHEQYF.

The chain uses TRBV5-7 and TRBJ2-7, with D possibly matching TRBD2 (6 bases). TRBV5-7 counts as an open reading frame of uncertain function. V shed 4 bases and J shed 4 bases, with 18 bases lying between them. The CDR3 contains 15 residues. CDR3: CASSRVGLPGYEQYF. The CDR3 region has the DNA TGTGCCAGCAGCCGGGTCGGACTACCAGGTTACGAGCAGTACTTC.

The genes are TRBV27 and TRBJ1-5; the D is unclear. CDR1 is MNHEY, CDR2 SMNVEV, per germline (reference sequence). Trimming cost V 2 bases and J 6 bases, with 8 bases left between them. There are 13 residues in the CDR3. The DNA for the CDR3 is TGTGCCAGCAGTTTAGAGTTTGGTCAGCCCCAGCATTTT. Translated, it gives CASSLEFGQPQHF.

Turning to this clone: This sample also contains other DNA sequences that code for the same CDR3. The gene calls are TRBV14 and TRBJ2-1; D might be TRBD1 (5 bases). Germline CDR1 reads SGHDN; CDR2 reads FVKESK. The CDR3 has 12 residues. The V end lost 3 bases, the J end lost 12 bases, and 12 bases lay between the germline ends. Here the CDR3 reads CASSQTVRMQFF. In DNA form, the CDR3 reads TGTGCCAGCAGCCAGACAGTGCGAATGCAGTTCTTC.

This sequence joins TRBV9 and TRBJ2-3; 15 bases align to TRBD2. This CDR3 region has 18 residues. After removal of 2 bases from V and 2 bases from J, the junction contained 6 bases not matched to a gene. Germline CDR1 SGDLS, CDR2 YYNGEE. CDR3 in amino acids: CASSVGLAGGINTDTQYF. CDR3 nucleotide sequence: TGTGCCAGCAGCGTGGGACTAGCGGGAGGTATTAACACAGATACGCAGTATTTT.

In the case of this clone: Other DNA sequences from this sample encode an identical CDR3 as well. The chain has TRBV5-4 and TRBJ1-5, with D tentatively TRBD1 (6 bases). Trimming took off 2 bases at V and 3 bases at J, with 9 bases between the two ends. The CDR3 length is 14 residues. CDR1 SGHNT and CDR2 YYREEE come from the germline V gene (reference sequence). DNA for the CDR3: TGTGCCAGCAGCTTAGGGGGTCCCAATCAGCCCCAGCATTTT. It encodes CASSLGGPNQPQHF.

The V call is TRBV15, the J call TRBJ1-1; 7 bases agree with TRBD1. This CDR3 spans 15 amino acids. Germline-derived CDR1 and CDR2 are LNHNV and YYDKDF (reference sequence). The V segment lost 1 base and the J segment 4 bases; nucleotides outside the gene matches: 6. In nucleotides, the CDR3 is TGTGCCACCAGCAGAGGATCGGCAGGGGGCACTGAAGCTTTCTTT. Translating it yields CATSRGSAGGTEAFF. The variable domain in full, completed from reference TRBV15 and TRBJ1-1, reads DAMVIQNPRYQVTQFGKPVTLSCSQTLNHNVMYWYQQKSSQAPKLLFHYYDKDFNNEADTPDNFQSRRPNTSFCFLDIRSPGLGDTAMYLCATSRGSAGGTEAFFGQGTRLTVV.

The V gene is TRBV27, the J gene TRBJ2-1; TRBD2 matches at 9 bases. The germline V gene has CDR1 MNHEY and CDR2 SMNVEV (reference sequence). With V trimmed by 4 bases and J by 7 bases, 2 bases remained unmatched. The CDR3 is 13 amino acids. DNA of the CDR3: TGTGCCAGCAGTTCTCTAGCGGGAAATGAGCAGTTCTTC. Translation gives CASSSLAGNEQFF.

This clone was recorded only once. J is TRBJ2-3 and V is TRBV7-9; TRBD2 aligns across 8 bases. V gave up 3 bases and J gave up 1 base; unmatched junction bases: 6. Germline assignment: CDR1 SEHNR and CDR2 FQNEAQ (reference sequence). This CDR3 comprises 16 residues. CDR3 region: CASSLAASGRTDTQYF. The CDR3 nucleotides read TGTGCCAGCAGCTTGGCGGCTAGCGGGCGCACAGATACGCAGTATTTT.

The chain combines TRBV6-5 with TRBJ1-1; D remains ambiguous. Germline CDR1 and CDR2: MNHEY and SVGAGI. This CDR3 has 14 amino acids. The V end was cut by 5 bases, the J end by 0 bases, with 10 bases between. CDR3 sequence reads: CASSRTVLNTEAFF. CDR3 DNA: TGTGCCAGCAGTAGGACGGTATTGAACACTGAAGCTTTCTTT.